This T cell receptor beta chain comes out of a study of identifying expanded T cells in peripheral blood. Here immunoSEQ multiplex PCR was the method, and the copy in TCRdb shows in-frame clones only, minus some. In the table there are more than 65,000 clones, around 89% of which are singletons. This clone was detected only once. Its antigen is still unknown. General study results and limits: Clone count variance between approximately two-week samples rose with total template count. Over about two and four weeks, about 15 and 19 clones changed, versus around 1.2 between replicates.

V gave up 5 bases and J gave up 7 bases, with 24 bases separating them. Looked up from germline, CDR1 is LNHDA and CDR2 is SQIVND (reference sequence). This CDR3 contains 17 residues. Sequencing was carried out using blood. The rearrangement joins TRBV19 to TRBJ1-5; D is perhaps TRBD1 (6 bases). The receptor comes from a person aged 18 to 70 in good health. The CDR3 loop reads CASSPVPGILTGQPQHF. CDR3 nucleotides: TGTGCCAGTAGTCCTGTTCCGGGCATCTTAACAGGGCAGCCCCAGCATTTT.